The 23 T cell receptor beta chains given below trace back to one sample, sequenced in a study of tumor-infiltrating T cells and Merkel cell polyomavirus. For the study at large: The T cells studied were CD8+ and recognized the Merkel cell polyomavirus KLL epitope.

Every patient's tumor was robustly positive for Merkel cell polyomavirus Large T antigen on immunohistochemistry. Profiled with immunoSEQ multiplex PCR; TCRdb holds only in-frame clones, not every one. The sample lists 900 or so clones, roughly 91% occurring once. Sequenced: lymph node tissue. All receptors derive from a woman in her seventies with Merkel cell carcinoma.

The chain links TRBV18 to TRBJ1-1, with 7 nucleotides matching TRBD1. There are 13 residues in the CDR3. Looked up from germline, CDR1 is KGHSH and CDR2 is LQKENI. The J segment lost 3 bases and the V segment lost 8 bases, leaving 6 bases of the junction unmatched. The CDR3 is CASRRDSDTEAFF. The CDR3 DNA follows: TGTGCCAGCCGCCGGGACAGTGACACTGAAGCTTTCTTT.

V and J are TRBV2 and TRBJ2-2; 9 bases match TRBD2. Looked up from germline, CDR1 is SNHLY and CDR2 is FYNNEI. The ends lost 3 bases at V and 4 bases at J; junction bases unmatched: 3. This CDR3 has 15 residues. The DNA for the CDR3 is TGTGCCAGCAGTGATCTAGCGGGATCCACCGGGGAGCTGTTTTTT. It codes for CASSDLAGSTGELFF.

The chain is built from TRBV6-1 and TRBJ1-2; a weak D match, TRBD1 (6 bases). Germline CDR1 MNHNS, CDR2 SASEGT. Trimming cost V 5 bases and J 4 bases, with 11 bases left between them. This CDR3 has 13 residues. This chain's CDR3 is CASSPDRAYGYTF. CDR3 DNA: TGTGCCAGCAGTCCGGACAGAGCCTATGGCTACACCTTC.

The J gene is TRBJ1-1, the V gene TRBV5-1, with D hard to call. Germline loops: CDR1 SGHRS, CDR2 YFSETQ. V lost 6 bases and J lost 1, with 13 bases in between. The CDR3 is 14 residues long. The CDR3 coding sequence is TGCGCCAGCAAAACGACACCCGCGAACACTGAAGCTTTCTTT. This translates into CASKTTPANTEAFF.

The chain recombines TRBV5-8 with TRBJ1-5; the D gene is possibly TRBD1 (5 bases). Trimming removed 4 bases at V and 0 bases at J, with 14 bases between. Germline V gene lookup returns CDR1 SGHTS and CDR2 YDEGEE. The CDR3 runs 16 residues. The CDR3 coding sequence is TGTGCCAGCAGCCGGCGGGGGGGGTATAGCAATCAGCCCCAGCATTTT. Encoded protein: CASSRRGGYSNQPQHF.

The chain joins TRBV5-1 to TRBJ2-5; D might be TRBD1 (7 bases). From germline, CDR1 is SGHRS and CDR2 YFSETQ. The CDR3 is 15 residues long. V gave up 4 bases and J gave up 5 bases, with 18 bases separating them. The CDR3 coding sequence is TGCGCCAGCAGCGGACTACAGGGGTTTGGGGAGACCCAGTACTTC. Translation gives CASSGLQGFGETQYF.

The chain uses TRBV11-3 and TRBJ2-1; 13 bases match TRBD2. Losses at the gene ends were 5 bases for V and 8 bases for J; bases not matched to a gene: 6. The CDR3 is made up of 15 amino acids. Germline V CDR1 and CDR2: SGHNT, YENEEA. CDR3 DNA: TGTGCCAGCAGCCCCCGACTAGCGGGAGGTTATGAGCAGTTCTTC. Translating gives CASSPRLAGGYEQFF.

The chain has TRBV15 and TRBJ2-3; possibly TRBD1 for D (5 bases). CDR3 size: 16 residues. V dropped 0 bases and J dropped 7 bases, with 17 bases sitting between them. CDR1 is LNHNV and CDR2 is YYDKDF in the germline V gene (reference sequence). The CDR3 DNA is TGTGCCACCAGCAGAGAAGGGGCTCGACTCGGCAATACGCAGTATTTT. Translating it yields CATSREGARLGNTQYF.

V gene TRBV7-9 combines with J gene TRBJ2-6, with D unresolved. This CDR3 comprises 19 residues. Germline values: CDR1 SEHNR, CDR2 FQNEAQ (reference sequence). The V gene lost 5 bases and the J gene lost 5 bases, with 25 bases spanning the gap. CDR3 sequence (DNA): TGTGCCAGCAGCAGATATCTATACCATGACAAAAGTCGGGCCAACGTCCTGACTTTC. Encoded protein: CASSRYLYHDKSRANVLTF.

The CDR3: CSASGYNEQYF. CDR3 coding DNA: TGCAGTGCTAGCGGGTACAACGAGCAGTACTTC. The chain has TRBV20-1 and TRBJ2-7; D ambiguous. This CDR3 contains 11 residues. Looked up from germline, CDR1 is DFQATT and CDR2 is SNEGSKA (reference sequence). V was cut by 3 bases and J by 5 bases, with 8 bases left in between.

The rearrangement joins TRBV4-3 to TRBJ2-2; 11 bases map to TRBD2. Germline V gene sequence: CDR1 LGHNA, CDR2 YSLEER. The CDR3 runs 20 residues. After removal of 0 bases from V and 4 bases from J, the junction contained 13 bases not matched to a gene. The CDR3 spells CASSQDPASGGPSGTGELFF. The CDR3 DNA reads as TGCGCCAGCAGCCAAGATCCGGCTAGCGGGGGGCCCTCGGGCACCGGGGAGCTGTTTTTT.

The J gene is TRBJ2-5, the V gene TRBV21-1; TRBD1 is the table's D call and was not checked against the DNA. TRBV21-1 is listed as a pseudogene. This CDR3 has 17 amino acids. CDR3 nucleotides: TGTGCCAGCAGCGAAAGCGGAACCGGGACAGGGGAAGAGACCCAGTACTTC. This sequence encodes CASSESGTGTGEETQYF.

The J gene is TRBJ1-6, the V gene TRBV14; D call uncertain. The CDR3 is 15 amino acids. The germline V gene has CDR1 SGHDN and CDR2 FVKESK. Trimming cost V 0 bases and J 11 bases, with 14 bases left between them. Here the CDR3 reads CASSQEEWFGAPLHF. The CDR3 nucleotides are TGTGCCAGCAGCCAAGAGGAGTGGTTCGGGGCACCCCTCCACTTT. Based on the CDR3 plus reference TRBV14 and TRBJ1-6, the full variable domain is EAGVTQFPSHSVIEKGQTVTLRCDPISGHDNLYWYRRVMGKEIKFLLHFVKESKQDESGMPNNRFLAERTGGTYSTLKVQPAELEDSGVYFCASSQEEWFGAPLHFGNGTRLTVT.

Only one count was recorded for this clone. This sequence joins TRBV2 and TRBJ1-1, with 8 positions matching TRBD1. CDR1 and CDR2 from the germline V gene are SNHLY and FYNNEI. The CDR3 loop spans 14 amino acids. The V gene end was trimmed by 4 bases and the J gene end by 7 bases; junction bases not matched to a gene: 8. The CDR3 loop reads CASSVSGGAGEAFF. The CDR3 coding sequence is TGTGCCAGCAGTGTATCAGGGGGCGCGGGTGAAGCTTTCTTT. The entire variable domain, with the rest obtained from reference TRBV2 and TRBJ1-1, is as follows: EPEVTQTPSHQVTQMGQEVILRCVPISNHLYFYWYRQILGQKVEFLVSFYNNEISEKSEIFDDQFSVERPDGSNFTLKIRSTKLEDSAMYFCASSVSGGAGEAFFGQGTRLTVV.

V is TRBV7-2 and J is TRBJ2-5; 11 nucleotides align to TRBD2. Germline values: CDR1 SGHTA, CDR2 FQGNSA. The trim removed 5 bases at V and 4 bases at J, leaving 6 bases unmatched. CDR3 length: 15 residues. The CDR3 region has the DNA TGTGCCAGCAGCCCACTAGCGGGAGTCCGAGAGACCCAGTACTTC. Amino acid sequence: CASSPLAGVRETQYF.

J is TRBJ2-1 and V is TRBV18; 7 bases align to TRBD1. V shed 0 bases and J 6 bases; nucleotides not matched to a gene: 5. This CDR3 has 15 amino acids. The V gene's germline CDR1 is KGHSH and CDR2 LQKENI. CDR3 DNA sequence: TGTGCCAGCTCACCACCCGCAGGGGGTCTCAATGAGCAGTTCTTC. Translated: CASSPPAGGLNEQFF.

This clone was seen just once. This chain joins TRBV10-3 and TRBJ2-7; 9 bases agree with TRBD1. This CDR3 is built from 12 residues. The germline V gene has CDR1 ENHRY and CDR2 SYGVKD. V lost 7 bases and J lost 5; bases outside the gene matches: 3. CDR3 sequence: CAIKGDRDEQYV. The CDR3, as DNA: TGTGCCATCAAGGGGGACAGGGACGAGCAGTACGTC.

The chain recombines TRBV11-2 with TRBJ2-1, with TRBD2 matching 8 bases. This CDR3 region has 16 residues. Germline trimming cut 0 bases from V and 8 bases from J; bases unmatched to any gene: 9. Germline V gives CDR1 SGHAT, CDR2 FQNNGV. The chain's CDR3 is CASSLESGGLVDEQFF. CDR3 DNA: TGTGCCAGCAGCTTAGAAAGCGGGGGTTTGGTAGATGAGCAGTTCTTC. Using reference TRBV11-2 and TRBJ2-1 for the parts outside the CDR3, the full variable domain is EAGVAQSPRYKIIEKRQSVAFWCNPISGHATLYWYQQILGQGPKLLIQFQNNGVVDDSQLPKDRFSAERLKGVDSTLKIQPAKLEDSAVYLCASSLESGGLVDEQFFGPGTRLTVL.

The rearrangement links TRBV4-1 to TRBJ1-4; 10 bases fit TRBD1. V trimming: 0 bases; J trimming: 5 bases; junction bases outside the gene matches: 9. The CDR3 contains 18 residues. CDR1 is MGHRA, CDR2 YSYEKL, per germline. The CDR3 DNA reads TGCGCCAGCAGCCAAGATCGCGGGACAGGGGCTTCGAATGAAAAACTGTTTTTT. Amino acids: CASSQDRGTGASNEKLFF.

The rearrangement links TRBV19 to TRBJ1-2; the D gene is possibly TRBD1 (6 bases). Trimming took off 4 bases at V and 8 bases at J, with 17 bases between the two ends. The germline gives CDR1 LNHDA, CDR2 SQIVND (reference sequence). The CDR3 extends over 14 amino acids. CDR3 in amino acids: CASSTPQTGHGYTF. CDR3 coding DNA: TGTGCCAGTAGTACGCCCCAGACAGGCCACGGCTACACCTTC.

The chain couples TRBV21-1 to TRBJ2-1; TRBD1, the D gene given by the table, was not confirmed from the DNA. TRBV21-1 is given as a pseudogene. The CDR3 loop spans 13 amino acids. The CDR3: CASSKDRAGEQFF. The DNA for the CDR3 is TGTGCCAGCAGCAAAGACAGGGCGGGTGAGCAGTTCTTC.

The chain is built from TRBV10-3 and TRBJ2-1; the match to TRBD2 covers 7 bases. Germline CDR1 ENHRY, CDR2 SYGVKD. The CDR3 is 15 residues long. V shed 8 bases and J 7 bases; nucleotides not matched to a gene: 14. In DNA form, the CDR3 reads TGTGCCATCTCTTCGGGAGGCGGCAATGGGAATGAGCAGTTCTTC. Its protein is CAISSGGGNGNEQFF.

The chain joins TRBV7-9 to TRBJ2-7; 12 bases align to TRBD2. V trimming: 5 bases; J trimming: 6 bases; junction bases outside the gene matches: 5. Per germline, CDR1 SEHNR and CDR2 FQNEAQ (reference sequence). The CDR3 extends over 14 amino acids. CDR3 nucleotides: TGTGCCAGCAGCCCTAGCGGGGGGGCTATCGAGCAGTACTTC. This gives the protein CASSPSGGAIEQYF.